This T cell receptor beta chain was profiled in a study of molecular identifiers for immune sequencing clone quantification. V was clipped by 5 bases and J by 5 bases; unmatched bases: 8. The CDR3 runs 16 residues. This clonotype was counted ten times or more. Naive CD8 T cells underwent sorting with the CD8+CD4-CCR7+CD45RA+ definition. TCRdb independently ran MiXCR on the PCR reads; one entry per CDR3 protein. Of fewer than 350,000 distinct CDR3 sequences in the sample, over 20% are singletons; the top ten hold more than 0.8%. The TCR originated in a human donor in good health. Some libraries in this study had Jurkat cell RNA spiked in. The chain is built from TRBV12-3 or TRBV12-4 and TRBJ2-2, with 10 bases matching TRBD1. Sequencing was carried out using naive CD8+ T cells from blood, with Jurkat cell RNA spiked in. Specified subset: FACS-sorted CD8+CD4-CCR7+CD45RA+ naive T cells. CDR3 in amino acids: CASSSDRGPRTGELFF. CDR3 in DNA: TGTGCCAGCAGTAGCGACAGGGGGCCGAGAACCGGGGAGCTGTTTTTT.